The 7 T cell receptor beta chains reported below all come from one sample, sequenced in a study of shared clonotypes between healthy human individuals. Sequencing used immunoSEQ multiplex PCR; TCRdb keeps in-frame clones, though not all of them. The sample gives around 990,000 clones, around three quarters of which show up once; approximately 0.95% is in the top ten. The specimen was memory CD4+ T cells from PBMCs. Subset noted: CD45RA-negative fraction. Receptor source: a man between 18 and 35 years old in good health. Some clones in this sample may be carry-over from other donors' samples.

The CDR3 protein is CSAGHSSGNTIYF. The CDR3 DNA follows: TGCAGCGCCGGTCACAGCTCTGGAAACACCATATATTTT. This rearrangement joins TRBV29-1 to TRBJ1-3, with D unresolved. Germline V gene data show CDR1 as SQVTM and CDR2 as ANQGSEA. V lost 7 bases to trimming and J lost 0 bases, with 10 bases between them. This CDR3 contains 13 residues.

The rearrangement uses TRBV28 and TRBJ1-5, with TRBD1 matching over 9 bases. With V trimmed by 9 bases and J by 5 bases, 8 bases remained unmatched. CDR1 and CDR2 from the germline V gene are MDHEN and SYDVKM. The CDR3 extends over 14 amino acids. The CDR3 region has the DNA TGTGCCAGTAGGACAGGGGTAATTCATCAGCCCCAGCATTTT. This encodes CASRTGVIHQPQHF. Together with reference TRBV28 and TRBJ1-5, the CDR3 gives the full variable domain: DVKVTQSSRYLVKRTGEKVFLECVQDMDHENMFWYRQDPGLGLRLIYFSYDVKMKEKGDIPEGYSVSREKKERFSLILESASTNQTSMYLCASRTGVIHQPQHFGDGTRLSIL.

The chain joins TRBV28 to TRBJ2-1; D unclear. Germline CDR1 and CDR2: MDHEN and SYDVKM. CDR3 length: 15 residues. Trimming left V 6 bases short and J 6 bases short, with 18 bases between. CDR3: CASSRGLGRPNEQFF. The CDR3 DNA reads TGTGCCAGCAGCCGAGGCCTAGGGCGACCCAATGAGCAGTTCTTC.

This clone has more than one count but fewer than ten. The chain is built from TRBV2 and TRBJ2-1; 7 positions agree with TRBD2. The CDR3 loop spans 15 amino acids. In germline, CDR1 is SNHLY, CDR2 FYNNEI. The V segment lost 4 bases and the J segment 7 bases; nucleotides outside the gene matches: 10. The CDR3 sequence is CASSGGSGFANEQFF. CDR3 nucleotides: TGTGCCAGCAGTGGGGGTAGCGGGTTCGCGAATGAGCAGTTCTTC.

This chain connects TRBV19 to TRBJ2-1; 11 bases are a match to TRBD2. CDR1 and CDR2 from the germline V gene are LNHDA and SQIVND (reference sequence). The CDR3 loop spans 14 amino acids. J was trimmed by 7 bases and V by 5 bases; bases with no gene match: 4. CDR3 sequence: CASSRASGRNEQFF. The CDR3 DNA is TGTGCCAGTAGTCGGGCTAGCGGGAGGAATGAGCAGTTCTTC.

The chain carries TRBV6-5 and TRBJ1-2; tentative D call: TRBD1 (6 bases). This CDR3 contains 15 residues. The germline V and J ends were trimmed by 2 bases and 2 bases, with 12 bases remaining between them. The germline V gene has CDR1 MNHEY and CDR2 SVGAGI. In nucleotides, the CDR3 is TGTGCCAGCAGTTACCGAGGACAGCGCAACTATGGCTACACCTTC. This codes for CASSYRGQRNYGYTF.

V gene TRBV5-1 combines with J gene TRBJ1-4; TRBD1 matches at 11 bases. Germline V CDR1 and CDR2: SGHRS, YFSETQ. The CDR3 consists of 15 residues. V lost 4 bases and J lost 7; bases outside the gene matches: 6. CDR3 sequence: CASSIRTGGGEKLFF. CDR3 in DNA: TGCGCCAGCAGCATAAGGACAGGGGGCGGTGAAAAACTGTTTTTT.